What follows describes a single T cell receptor (beta chain). Its target is not known. It is likely a read error, because the conserved phenylalanine at the end of the CDR3 is missing. Germline V lookup: CDR1 SGHRS, CDR2 YFSETQ. The CDR3 loop spans 15 amino acids. V lost 0 bases and J lost 4, with 13 bases in between. This specimen comes from a study of CD8 T cells in ankylosing spondylitis. Whole-study results and caveats: There was a TCR beta motif, made of several highly homologous variants, that appeared characteristic of ankylosing spondylitis blood.

With molecular barcodes, quantitative 5'-RACE was used to make the TCR beta libraries. TCRdb re-derived calls from the 5' RACE reads in MiXCR, one entry per CDR3 protein. The sample carries more than 600,000 distinct CDR3 sequences, 15% to 20% recorded once. Sequencing was done on a sample of blood, either unsorted or a sorted T cell fraction (not recorded which). This chain connects TRBV5-1 to TRBJ1-2, with unresolved D. This receptor was identified in a male donor with ankylosing spondylitis. The CDR3 spells CASSLEPASRYGYTL. The CDR3, as DNA: TGCGCCAGCAGCTTGGAACCCGCATCGCGCTATGGCTACACCCTC.